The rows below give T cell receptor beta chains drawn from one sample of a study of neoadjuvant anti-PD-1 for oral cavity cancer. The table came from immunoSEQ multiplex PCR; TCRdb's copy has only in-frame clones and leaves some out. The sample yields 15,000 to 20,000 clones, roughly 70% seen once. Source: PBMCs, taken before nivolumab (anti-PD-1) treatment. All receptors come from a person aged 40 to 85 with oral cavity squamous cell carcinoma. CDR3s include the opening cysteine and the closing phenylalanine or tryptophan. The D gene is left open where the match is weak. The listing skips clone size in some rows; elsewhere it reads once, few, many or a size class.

CDR3: CASLTHYEQYF; DNA: TGTGCCAGCTTAACCCATTACGAGCAGTACTTC; V: TRBV6-1; J: TRBJ2-7; D: NA; size: NA
CDR3: CASSLALQGAGANVLTF; DNA: TGTGCCAGCAGCTTAGCGCTTCAAGGGGCTGGGGCCAACGTCCTGACTTTC; V: TRBV7-9; J: TRBJ2-6; D: NA; size: NA
CDR3: CASWGEGSPTGELFF; DNA: TGCGCCAGCTGGGGGGAGGGGTCGCCCACCGGGGAGCTGTTTTTT; V: TRBV10-2; J: TRBJ2-2; D: TRBD2; size: NA
CDR3: CASRTSTDTQYF; DNA: TGTGCCAGCAGGACTAGCACAGATACGCAGTATTTT; V: TRBV5-4; J: TRBJ2-3; D: NA; size: NA
CDR3: CASSLEAQQYNEQFF; DNA: TGTGCCAGCAGCTTGGAGGCGCAGCAGTACAATGAGCAGTTCTTC; V: TRBV7-2; J: TRBJ2-1; D: NA; size: NA
CDR3: CASSPRLRDPNQPQHF; DNA: TGTGCCAGCAGCCCCCGCCTCCGGGACCCAAATCAGCCCCAGCATTTT; V: TRBV7-8; J: TRBJ1-5; D: NA; size: NA
CDR3: CAISETGTGSMNTEAFF; DNA: TGTGCCATCAGTGAAACCGGGACAGGGAGCATGAACACTGAAGCTTTCTTT; V: TRBV10-3; J: TRBJ1-1; D: TRBD1; size: NA
CDR3: CASRFVGVEQYF; DNA: TGTGCCAGCCGCTTTGTGGGAGTCGAGCAGTACTTC; V: TRBV5-4; J: TRBJ2-7; D: NA; size: NA
CDR3: CASSLVGLGTEAFF; DNA: TGCGCCAGCAGCTTGGTCGGGCTCGGCACTGAAGCTTTCTTT; V: TRBV5-1; J: TRBJ1-1; D: NA; size: NA
CDR3: CASSTPPGHMGNQPQHF; DNA: TGTGCCAGTAGTACCCCCCCGGGACATATGGGCAATCAGCCCCAGCATTTT; V: TRBV19; J: TRBJ1-5; D: NA; size: NA
CDR3: CASSLGQPSGNTIYF; DNA: TGCGCCAGCAGCTTGGGACAGCCCTCTGGAAACACCATATATTTT; V: TRBV5-1; J: TRBJ1-3; D: NA; size: NA
CDR3: CASSPSFSAGANVLTF; DNA: TGTGCCAGTAGTCCCTCCTTTAGCGCTGGGGCCAACGTCCTGACTTTC; V: TRBV19; J: TRBJ2-6; D: NA; size: few
CDR3: CASTVTGQTNSPLHF; DNA: TGTGCCAGCACCGTAACGGGACAGACCAATTCACCCCTCCACTTT; V: TRBV6-1; J: TRBJ1-6; D: TRBD1; size: NA
CDR3: CATSVGPTGEQFF; DNA: TGTGCCACCAGCGTGGGTCCAACGGGTGAGCAGTTCTTC; V: TRBV15; J: TRBJ2-1; D: NA; size: NA
CDR3: CASSTGPNTEAFF; DNA: TGTGCCAGCTCAACAGGGCCGAACACTGAAGCTTTCTTT; V: TRBV19; J: TRBJ1-1; D: NA; size: NA
CDR3: CASTLAGGRTGELFF; DNA: TGTGCCAGCACCCTGGCGGGGGGGCGAACCGGGGAGCTGTTTTTT; V: TRBV6-1; J: TRBJ2-2; D: TRBD2; size: NA
CDR3: CASSPRDRSLEAFF; DNA: TGTGCCAGCTCACCACGGGACAGGTCGCTTGAAGCTTTCTTT; V: TRBV18; J: TRBJ1-1; D: TRBD1; size: NA
CDR3: CASSRLRGETQYF; DNA: TGCGCCAGCAGCCGCTTGCGGGGGGAGACGCAGTATTTT; V: TRBV4-1; J: TRBJ2-3; D: TRBD2; size: NA
CDR3: CASSQASSVAHLYGYTF; DNA: TGCGCCAGCAGCCAAGCTAGTTCGGTCGCTCACCTCTATGGCTACACCTTC; V: TRBV4-1; J: TRBJ1-2; D: NA; size: NA
CDR3: CASSLEQTGGRAEAFF; DNA: TGTGCCAGCAGCTTGGAACAGACAGGGGGCAGAGCTGAAGCTTTCTTT; V: TRBV5-6; J: TRBJ1-1; D: TRBD1; size: once
CDR3: CASSLSGRQGWYF; DNA: TGTGCCAGCAGTTTATCGGGGCGACAGGGATGGTATTTT; V: TRBV28; J: TRBJ1-4; D: TRBD1; size: NA
CDR3: CASSSGTGNYGYTF; DNA: TGTGCCAGCAGTTCCGGGACGGGAAACTATGGCTACACCTTC; V: TRBV2; J: TRBJ1-2; D: NA; size: NA